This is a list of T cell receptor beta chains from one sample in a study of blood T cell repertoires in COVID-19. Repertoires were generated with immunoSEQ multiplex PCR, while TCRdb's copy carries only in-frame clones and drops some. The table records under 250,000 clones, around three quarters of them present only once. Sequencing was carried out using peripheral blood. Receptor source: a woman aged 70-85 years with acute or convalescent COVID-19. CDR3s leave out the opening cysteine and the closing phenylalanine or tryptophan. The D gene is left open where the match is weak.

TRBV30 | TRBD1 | AWTLYRGRET
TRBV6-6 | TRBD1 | ASTDPGQGVDGYT
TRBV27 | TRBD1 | ASSGRLPGQGNTEAF
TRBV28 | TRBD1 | ATRTGDYEQY
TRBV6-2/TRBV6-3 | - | ASSSSGQGIKNTEAF
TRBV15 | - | ATSRGYRSGGELF
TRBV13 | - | ASSLLEGGYT
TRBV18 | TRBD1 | ASSPLGTVNNEQF
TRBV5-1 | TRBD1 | ASSSQGAGGYT
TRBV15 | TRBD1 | ATSRGGGQGFGYT
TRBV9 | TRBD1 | ASSVATGDQRDEQY
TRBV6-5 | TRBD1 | ASSYDRGVDGYT
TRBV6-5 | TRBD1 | ASRETGGHETQY
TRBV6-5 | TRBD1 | ASSYDRGAAQF
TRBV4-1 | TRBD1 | ASSQRQGLQLLSSYNEQF
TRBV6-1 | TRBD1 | ASSESGGTDTEAF
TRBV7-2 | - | ASSLPRGQRSQYGYT
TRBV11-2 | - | ASGTLLTYEQY
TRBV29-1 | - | SVLRGGPVTEAF
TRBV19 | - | ASRSIGSYEQY
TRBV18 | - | ASSPQGDTQY
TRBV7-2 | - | ASSTRSGGGTEAF
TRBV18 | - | ASSPLAEGQPQH
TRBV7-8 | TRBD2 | ASSLGRTSGSNEQF
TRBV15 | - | ATSRDSRVGNTQY
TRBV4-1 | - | ASSQARDTSYEQY
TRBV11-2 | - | ASSPGVGHNEQF
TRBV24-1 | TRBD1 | ATSAPGQGNQPQH
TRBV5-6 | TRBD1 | ASSWDRAGEKLF
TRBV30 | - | AWSVTGKSYEQY
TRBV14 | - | ASSQQMNTEAF
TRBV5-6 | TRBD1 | ASSPSGGQGQF
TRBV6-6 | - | ASSIEGGTTEAF
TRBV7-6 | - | ASSLGRGEDNQPQH
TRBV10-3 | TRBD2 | AISGTSDNEQF
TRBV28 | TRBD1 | ASSPRGTGNYGYT
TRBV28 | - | ASSLATAYQETQY
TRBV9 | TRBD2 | ASSAGTSGTYNEQF
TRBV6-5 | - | ASSSRLVYPPYGYT
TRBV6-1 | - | ASSEVPVEKLF
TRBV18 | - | ASSPKSGEQY
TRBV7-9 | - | ASSLDRNTGELF
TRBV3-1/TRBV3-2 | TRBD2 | ASSQEATGGKTQY
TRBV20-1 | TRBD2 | SARTSNEQF
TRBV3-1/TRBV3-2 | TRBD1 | ASSQDVGTANSPLH
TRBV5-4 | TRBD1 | ASSLDRGFGTEAF
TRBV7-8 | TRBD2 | ASSLDWRLGQREGETNTQY
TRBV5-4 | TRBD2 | ASSLGGLADAYEQY
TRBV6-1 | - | ASSDSGRGWEKLF
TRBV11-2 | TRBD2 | ASSLGTSGTDTQY
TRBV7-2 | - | ASSLGRVSYEQY
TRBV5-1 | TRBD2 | ASSLLSGRPIRGYNEQF
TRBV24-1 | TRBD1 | ATSDPDRRYGYT